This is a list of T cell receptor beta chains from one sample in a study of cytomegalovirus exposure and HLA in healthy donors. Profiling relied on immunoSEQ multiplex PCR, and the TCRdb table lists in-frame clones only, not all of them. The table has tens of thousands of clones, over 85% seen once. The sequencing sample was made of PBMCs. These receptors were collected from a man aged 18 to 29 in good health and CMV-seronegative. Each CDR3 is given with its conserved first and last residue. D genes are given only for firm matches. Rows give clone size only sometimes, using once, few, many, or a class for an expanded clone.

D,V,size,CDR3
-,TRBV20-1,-,CSGPIGVEQYF
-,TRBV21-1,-,CASSKDRDTIYF
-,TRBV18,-,CASSRDGYEQYF
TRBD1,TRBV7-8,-,CASSLYRTGEEKLFF
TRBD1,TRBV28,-,CASSSQGARETQYF
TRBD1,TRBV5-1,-,CASSLGTGDSNQPQHF
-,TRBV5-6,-,CASSYDRPTDTQYF
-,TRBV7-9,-,CASSFGVEAQYF
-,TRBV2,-,CASSETGSGNTIYF
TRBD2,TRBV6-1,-,CASSDLAGGSYNEQFF
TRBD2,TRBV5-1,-,CASSSAGGLAVIQETQYF
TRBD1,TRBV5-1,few,CASSREGQTYEQYF
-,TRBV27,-,CASSSWTASGSQAVLTF
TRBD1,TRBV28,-,CAGKSGGLGYQPQHF
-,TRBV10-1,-,CASGSGQGLSGSTYEQYF